This T cell receptor beta chain is drawn from a study of cytomegalovirus exposure and HLA in healthy donors (dated by TCRdb to about 2017). A note on the overall study: According to a later analysis, one platform produced both the 100 to 150 validation repertoires and the approximately 600 repertoires of the first cohort. The study aimed to test whether signatures of past pathogen exposure could be identified by cataloging public T cell receptors. To predict cytomegalovirus infection status, the study combined high-throughput TCR immunosequencing, statistical association of individual TCRs with disease status, and machine learning. A separate validation cohort of over a hundred different subjects was used in addition to the 666-subject first cohort.

Library generation was performed with the immunoSEQ multiplex PCR assay. From the authors' description of their analysis: A statistical classification framework was developed to diagnose cytomegalovirus status using the catalog of TCR beta chain sequences. TCRdb obtained this table from immuneACCESS and retained in-frame rearrangements with V and J assigned. These tables miss some clones; where compared with another copy, unresolved V genes account for less than half of the shortfall, and the remainder is unexplained. Clone size and the V and J calls come from that table; the DNA yielded D and trimming. A total of 250,000 to 400,000 clones appear in this sample, approximately 85% of them only once. The ten largest clonotypes hold approximately 0.96% of the sample. The donors were included in the validation cohort of over a hundred subjects, a group kept apart from the roughly 700-subject first cohort.

At the junction V is shortened by 7 bases and J by 4 bases, with 16 bases in between. Its CDR3 holds 15 amino acids, cysteine through phenylalanine. This entry keeps only the CDR3 DNA: 45 bases, framed from base 1. The CDR1 and CDR2 encoded by the germline V gene are SGHAT and FQNNGV. Paper-wide results and their limitations: The classifier was reported to diagnose cytomegalovirus status with high specificity and sensitivity in both the original cohort and the validation cohort. A later analysis found that TCRs clustered in the first cohort also tended to co-occur in the roughly 120 validation repertoires, with more than 90% of cluster scores above 0. In vitro tests confirmed that a few of the cytomegalovirus-associated TCR beta chains recognize cytomegalovirus antigens. A later analysis had no HLA typing for the validation cohort, so co-occurrence there was scored across all 130 or so repertoires. While some public TCRs were present in many individuals, most TCR sequences turned up only very rarely across donors. It was suggested by the authors that the approach could potentially be generalized to other disease states and immunological phenotypes. The study listed approximately 160 TCR beta chains as associated with cytomegalovirus.

Worth noting for this clone: The specificity of this receptor is unknown. Base qualities are missing; no much larger clone stands one base away.

Sequences were obtained from PBMCs. The V and J segments used are TRBV11-2 and TRBJ1-4, with an unclear D gene assignment. This TCR was sampled from a man aged 25-45 years in good health and CMV-seronegative. The nucleotides are TGTGCCAGCAACTCCCTCCCCCGGGGTAATGAAAAACTGTTTTTT. The translation is CASNSLPRGNEKLFF.